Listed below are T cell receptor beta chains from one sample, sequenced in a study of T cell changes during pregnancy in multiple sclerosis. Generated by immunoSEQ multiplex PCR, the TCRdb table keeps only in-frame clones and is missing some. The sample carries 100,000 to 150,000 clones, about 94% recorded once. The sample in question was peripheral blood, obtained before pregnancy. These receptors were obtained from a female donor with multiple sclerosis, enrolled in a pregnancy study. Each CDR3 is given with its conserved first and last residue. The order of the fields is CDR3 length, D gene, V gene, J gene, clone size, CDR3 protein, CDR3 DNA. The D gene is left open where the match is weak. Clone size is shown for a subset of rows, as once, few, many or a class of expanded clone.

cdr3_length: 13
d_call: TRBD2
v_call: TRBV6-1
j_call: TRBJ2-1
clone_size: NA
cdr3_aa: CASSSSGINEQFF
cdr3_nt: TGTGCCAGCAGCTCAAGCGGGATCAATGAGCAGTTCTTC

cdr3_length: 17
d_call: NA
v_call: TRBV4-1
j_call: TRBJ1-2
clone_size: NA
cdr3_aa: CASSQDRTGGANYGYTF
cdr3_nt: TGCGCCAGCAGCCAAGATAGGACGGGGGGAGCTAACTATGGCTACACCTTC

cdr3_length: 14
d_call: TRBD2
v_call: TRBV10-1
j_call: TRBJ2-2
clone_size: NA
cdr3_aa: CASSREGGTGELFF
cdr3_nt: TGCGCCAGTTCGCGGGAGGGAGGAACCGGGGAGCTGTTTTTT

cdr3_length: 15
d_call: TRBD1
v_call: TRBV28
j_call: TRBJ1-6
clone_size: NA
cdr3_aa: CASSLTGVLNSPLHF
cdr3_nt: TGTGCCAGCAGCCTGACAGGGGTCCTCAATTCACCCCTCCACTTT

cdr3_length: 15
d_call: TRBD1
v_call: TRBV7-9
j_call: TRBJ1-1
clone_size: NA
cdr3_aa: CASSPRDRGNTEAFF
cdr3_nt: TGTGCCAGCAGCCCCCGGGACAGGGGGAACACTGAAGCTTTCTTT

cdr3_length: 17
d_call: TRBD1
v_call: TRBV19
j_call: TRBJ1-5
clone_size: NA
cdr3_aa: CASSEGGAGGLGQPQHF
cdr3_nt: TGTGCCAGTAGTGAAGGTGGGGCAGGGGGCTTGGGTCAGCCCCAGCATTTT

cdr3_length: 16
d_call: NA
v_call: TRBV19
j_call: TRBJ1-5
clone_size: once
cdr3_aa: CASSSNSGTLGQPQHF
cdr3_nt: TGTGCCAGTAGTTCAAACAGCGGGACGCTTGGACAGCCCCAGCATTTT

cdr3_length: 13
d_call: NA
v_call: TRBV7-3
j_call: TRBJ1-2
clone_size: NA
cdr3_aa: CASSLSGGYGYTF
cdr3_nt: TGTGCCAGCAGCTTATCCGGGGGATATGGCTACACCTTC

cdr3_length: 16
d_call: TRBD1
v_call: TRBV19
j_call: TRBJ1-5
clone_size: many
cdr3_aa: CASSIRGQGRNQPQHF
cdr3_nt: TGTGCCAGTAGTATCCGGGGACAGGGGAGAAATCAGCCCCAGCATTTT

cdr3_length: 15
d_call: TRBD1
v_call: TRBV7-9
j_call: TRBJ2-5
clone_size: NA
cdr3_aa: CASSGTGGNQETQYF
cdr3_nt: TGTGCCAGCAGCGGAACAGGGGGCAATCAAGAGACCCAGTACTTC